The text below deals with one T cell receptor (beta chain). The antigen is undetermined. This CDR3 has 13 amino acids. The germline V gene encodes CDR1 SGHTA and CDR2 FQGTGA. Trimming stripped 0 bases from V and 5 bases from J, with 5 bases between. These data come from a study of CD8 T cells in ankylosing spondylitis. TCRdb ran MiXCR on the 5' RACE reads and lists one entry per CDR3 protein. Counted here are 250,000 or so distinct CDR3 sequences, 24% occurring once; the ten biggest clones make up approximately 0.61%. General observations from the study: There was a TCR beta motif, made of 7 or 8 highly homologous variants, that appeared characteristic of ankylosing spondylitis blood. A number of the motif variants had already been described in reactive arthritis synovial fluid and blood.

This sequence joins TRBV7-3 and TRBJ2-1; D possibly corresponds to TRBD2 (5 bases). The clonotype comes from a male donor with ankylosing spondylitis or in good health (not recorded which). The sequenced material came from blood, either unsorted or a sorted T cell fraction (not recorded which). CDR3 loop: CASSLTRDNEQFF. CDR3 in DNA: TGTGCCAGCAGCTTAACGAGGGACAATGAGCAGTTCTTC.